This T cell receptor beta chain emerged from a study of regulatory T cells in long-lasting Graves disease. The overall study: Graves' patients, diagnosed recently, had received antithyroid drugs under 3 months.

Construction of TCR beta libraries relied on iRepertoire HTBI primers and on Arm-PCR targeting CDR3 regions. TCRdb re-derived calls from the multiplex PCR reads in MiXCR, one entry per CDR3 protein. The repertoire holds 400,000 to 450,000 distinct CDR3 sequences, less than 20% seen once, with around 11% in the top ten. CDR3 length equals 13 residues. V was cut by 6 bases and J by 7 bases, with 14 bases left in between. Germline V lookup: CDR1 KGHDR, CDR2 SFDVKD. Indicated time point: newly diagnosed GD, antithyroid drugs for less than 3 months. With RNA extracted from PBMCs as input, the TCR library was made. These data are also associated with another study on T cells in Graves' hyperthyroidism and ophthalmopathy. Per that paper: Subjects aged 18 to 65 presented with newly diagnosed hyperthyroidism of less than 2 months' duration.

The chain uses TRBV24-1 and TRBJ1-2; D possibly corresponds to TRBD1 (5 bases). The TCR sequence derives from a woman under 40 with Graves disease. The sequenced sample was peripheral blood mononuclear cells (PBMCs), obtained at new diagnosis, from a patient treated with antithyroid drugs. The CDR3 nucleotides are TGTGCCACCAGTACCGGGGCAGGTGGTGGCTACACCTTC. It translates to CATSTGAGGGYTF.